This T cell receptor beta chain was sequenced during a study of cytomegalovirus exposure and HLA in healthy donors. Study outcomes and limitations: Rarity marked most TCR sequences, yet some public TCRs occurred in many donors. In a later analysis, TCR association rates varied by HLA locus: DRB1 most, HLA-C fewest. Most subjects had HLA-A and HLA-B alleles reportedly predicted accurately by TCR beta sequences.

This CDR3 has 14 residues. Germline values: CDR1 GTSNPN, CDR2 SVGIG (reference sequence). The trim removed 2 bases at V and 6 bases at J, leaving 8 bases unmatched. This PCR relied on a set of 60 Vbeta primers and 13 Jbeta primers. The method was immunoSEQ multiplex PCR; TCRdb's version includes in-frame clones alone and lacks a portion of them. The table has more than 150,000 clones, about four fifths seen once. Details on this clone: Its antigen is not identified.

The rearrangement links TRBV30 to TRBJ1-1, with 8 bases lining up with TRBD1. The specimen was PBMCs. This receptor was identified in a woman aged 25 to 39 in good health and CMV-seronegative. The DNA for the CDR3 is TGTGCCTGGAGTAAGGGACAGGTATTGGCTGAAGCTTTCTTT. Amino acid sequence: CAWSKGQVLAEAFF.